This T cell receptor beta chain was recovered during a study of Ad26.COV2.S vaccination and SARS-CoV-2 variants (dated by TCRdb to 2020 to 2023). Study-wide context: Donors in the vaccine arm were drawn from COV1001, a phase I-IIa trial of Ad26.COV2.S in healthy adults that was multicentre, randomized, double-blind and placebo-controlled. Sequencing of the TCRbeta repertoire served to evaluate the specificity and breadth of SARS-CoV-2-reactive T cell receptors following Ad26.COV2.S vaccination. The TCR-sequenced set comprised about 32 samples: around 20 Ad26.COV2.S vaccine recipients, 5 placebo recipients and 8 SARS-CoV-2 convalescent individuals. Investigators did not know the trial group allocation while performing experiments and assessing outcomes. Ad26.COV2.S was administered intramuscularly at 5 x 10^10 or 1 x 10^11 viral particles, either as a single shot or as two shots given 56 days apart. Participants in the trial were split at random into five groups of five each, receiving low-dose or high-dose Ad26.COV2.S once or twice, or else placebo on both occasions.

The immunoSEQ Assay was used to sequence TCRbeta CDR3 regions. After extraction, genomic DNA underwent amplification by bias-controlled multiplex PCR, followed by high-throughput sequencing. The source study handled its data this way. To quantify the absolute abundance of every unique TCRbeta CDR3 region, sequences were collapsed and filtered. Usable DNA was measured by amplifying reference genes present in all nucleated cells, and TCRbeta template counts were normalized to that usable DNA to estimate T cell fraction. Repertoire TCRs were annotated as SARS-CoV-2-specific when V gene, CDR3 amino acid sequence and J gene were exactly matched to a known reactive TCR set. MIRA supplied the reference SARS-CoV-2 TCR set, which was filtered for enrichment in COVID-19-positive ImmuneCODE repertoires so that public or cross-reactive TCRs were removed. Using the MIRA antigens, annotated TCRs were further analysed by specific ORF or by position within an ORF. Depth was the summed frequency of annotated unique rearrangements, while breadth was defined as annotated unique rearrangements over total unique productive rearrangements. Two-sided Wilcoxon rank-sum tests were used to compare TCR breadth between groups. Imported from immuneACCESS, the table was reduced by TCRdb to in-frame sequences with V and J called. These copies leave out some clones; in studies compared against another copy, an unresolved V gene accounts for under half, and the cause of the remainder is not known. From that table come the V and J calls and clone size; the DNA was used to work out D and trimming. The sample has approximately 300,000 clones on record, around four fifths of them singletons. Together, the top ten hold around 2.2% of the sample.

A word on this clone: What antigen it recognizes has not been identified. There are no base qualities to consult, and no much larger clone falls within one base.

The CDR1 and CDR2 encoded by the germline V gene (reference sequence) are PRHDT and FYEKMQ. The junction shows trimming of 5 bases on V and 2 bases on J, plus 19 bases between the germline ends. The CDR3, from cysteine to phenylalanine, totals 17 residues. CDR3 DNA only is kept here, 51 bases in frame from base 1. General study outcomes and caveats: After vaccination, substantial breadth of spike-specific CD8+ and CD4+ T cell responses was reported. It was noted by the authors that total T cell responses may have been underestimated by the TCR breadth and depth analyses. Higher spike-specific TCR breadth was observed in Ad26.COV2.S recipients than in placebo recipients (P = 0.0014). Vaccine and placebo recipients had comparable non-spike TCR breadth, which fits with the vaccine containing only spike. The study was not powered for comparison of responses between vaccine doses or regimens.

This specimen's treatment or condition label, interpreted: roughly 18 received Ad26.COV2.S at low or high dose, single or two shots; about 5 received placebo; per-sample allocation not given. For vaccine and placebo recipients, the sequenced repertoires came from samples collected on day 63 after the first injection. Cohort 1b enrolled 25 adults aged 18-55 years at a single site in Boston, USA, between 29 July and 7 August 2020. Ad26.COV2.S consisted of a replication-incompetent adenovirus type 26 vector by which a prefusion-stabilized SARS-CoV-2 spike protein from the original Wuhan strain was expressed.

The V gene is TRBV13 and the J gene is TRBJ2-1; TRBD1 is possibly the D segment (5 matching bases). The receptor was derived from a person aged 18-65 years who received the Ad26.COV2.S COVID-19 vaccine or a placebo. The input for sequencing was peripheral blood, taken in a trial of Ad26.COV2.S vaccine versus placebo. The CDR3 in this case is CASSPGWGSSTYNEQFF. The DNA sequence reads TGTGCCAGCAGCCCCGGTTGGGGCAGCTCAACCTACAATGAGCAGTTCTTC.